This record looks at one T cell receptor (beta chain) sequence and its context. Which antigen it targets is not known. No per-base quality is available; no much larger clone lies one base away. The data belong to a study of metastatic and nonmetastatic thyroid tumors (dated by TCRdb to about 2020). Regarding the study in general: For patients with malignant and with benign thyroid disease, the researchers compared repertoires between peripheral blood samples and tumor or nodule tissue samples. Results the study describes overall, beyond this receptor: In both blood and tumor samples, TCR beta diversity was reported to be significantly higher in malignant tumors than in benign nodules.

No patient had received any treatment before thyroid surgery. Using T-cell receptor beta sequencing, the study looked back at clinical samples from patients collected from about 2011 to 2018. Libraries were prepared through PCR. The run used an Illumina HiSeq 4000. High-throughput sequencing was used to profile the TCR beta-chain CDR3 region of each patient. On the study's bioinformatics: The researchers built a classifier to tell apart papillary thyroid cancer patients with distant metastasis, based on CDR3 differences among clinicopathological groups. The Shannon index was used to measure repertoire diversity, and the Morisita-Horn index was used to measure how similar tumor and blood repertoires were. Starting from the raw public reads, TCRdb applied fastp trimming at Q25, assembled clones with MiXCR and retained in-frame beta chains. The V and J calls follow TCRdb's processing rather than the paper's. The sample table contains 15,000 or so clones; only one count was recorded for roughly 4% of them. The top ten hold 20% to 25% of the sample.

The CDR3 spans 19 residues, from the cysteine through the phenylalanine. Of the read, only the CDR3 DNA is kept; its 57 bases are in frame from base 1. The germline V gene (reference sequence) sets CDR1 to LNHNV and CDR2 to YYDKDF. V is clipped by 2 bases and J by 7 bases, and the sequence between their germline boundaries is 29 bases long. This sequence uses TRBV15 and TRBJ1-1; 6 matching bases give a weak D call of TRBD1. The sequencing sample was made of tumor tissue. This clonotype was obtained from a female donor with papillary thyroid cancer or a benign thyroid nodule (not recorded which). Some clones in this sample may be carry-over from other donors' samples. The bases are TGTGCCACCAGCAGATCCCTGCTTACGTACAGGGCCAGTCAGGGTGAAGCTTTCTTT. This translates into CATSRSLLTYRASQGEAFF. Where the CDR3 stops, the reference TRBV15 and TRBJ1-1 genes take over; the full variable domain is DAMVIQNPRYQVTQFGKPVTLSCSQTLNHNVMYWYQQKSSQAPKLLFHYYDKDFNNEADTPDNFQSRRPNTSFCFLDIRSPGLGDTAMYLCATSRSLLTYRASQGEAFFGQGTRLTVV.